This T cell receptor (beta chain) emerged from a study of blood T cell repertoires in COVID-19. The overall study: The analysed material was cDNA or gDNA that came from T cells, B-cell-depleted T cells, or PBMCs.

The J segment lost 4 bases and the V segment lost 10 bases, leaving 5 bases of the junction unmatched. Germline CDR1 MNHEY, CDR2 SVGAGI. This CDR3 is 14 amino acids long. Under the authors' procedure: The authors estimated nucleated cell counts from reference gene primer amplification. Repertoires were generated with immunoSEQ multiplex PCR, while TCRdb's copy carries only in-frame clones and drops some. Clone size and the V and J calls come from that table; the DNA yielded D and trimming. The sample includes under 250,000 clones, roughly 84% seen only once; the top ten take 15% to 20%. The chain uses TRBV6-5 and TRBJ1-3; 12 nucleotides match TRBD1. The sample was peripheral blood. The receptor comes from a man between 45 and 60 years old with COVID-19, enrolled during active disease. CDR3 in DNA: TGTGCCACCTGGGACAGGGGGCGCGGAAACACCATATATTTT. It specifies CATWDRGRGNTIYF.